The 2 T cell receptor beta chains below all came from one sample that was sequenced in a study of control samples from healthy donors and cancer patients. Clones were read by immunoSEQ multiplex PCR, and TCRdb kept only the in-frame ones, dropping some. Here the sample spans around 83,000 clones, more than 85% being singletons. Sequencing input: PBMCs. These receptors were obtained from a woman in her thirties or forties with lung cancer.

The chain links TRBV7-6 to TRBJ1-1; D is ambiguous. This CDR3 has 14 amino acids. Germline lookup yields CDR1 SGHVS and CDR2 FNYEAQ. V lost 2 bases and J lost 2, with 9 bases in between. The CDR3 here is CASSLRWVNTEAFF. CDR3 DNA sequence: TGTGCCAGCAGCTTAAGGTGGGTTAACACTGAAGCTTTCTTT.

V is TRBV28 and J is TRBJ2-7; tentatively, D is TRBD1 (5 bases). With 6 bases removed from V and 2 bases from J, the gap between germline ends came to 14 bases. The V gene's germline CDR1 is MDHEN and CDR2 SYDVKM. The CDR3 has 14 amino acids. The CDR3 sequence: CASSHRKSPYEQYF. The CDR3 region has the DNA TGTGCCAGCAGCCACAGGAAAAGCCCCTACGAGCAGTACTTC.